This T cell receptor (beta chain) was sequenced for a study of early T cells in non-severe SARS-CoV-2 infection. Study-wide background: RNA in bulk from unsorted whole blood was sequenced, and chains were unpaired. Study-wide results and limits: Private and CD4 specificities were missed by VDJdb matching, which favored anti-spike CD8 responses.

Trimming cost V 7 bases and J 5 bases, with 16 bases left between them. The CDR3 spans 13 residues. The V gene's germline CDR1 is SGHRS and CDR2 YFSETQ. This clonotype was observed a handful of times. Its antigen is as yet unknown. Attached unique molecular identifiers marked individual cDNA molecules. TCRdb analysed the 5' RACE reads with MiXCR anew, one entry per CDR3 protein. The sample comprises fewer than 100,000 distinct CDR3 sequences, roughly 12% of which are singletons, and 4% to 5% rests with the top ten. The source of this sequence is an adult who was a healthcare worker with PCR-confirmed SARS-CoV-2 infection or an uninfected control (not recorded which). The chain combines TRBV5-1 with TRBJ2-7; D possibly corresponds to TRBD2 (5 bases). The sequenced sample consisted of whole blood. CDR3 DNA: TGCGCCAGCTGCCTCTCAGCGGCCCACGAGCAGTACTTC. Protein sequence: CASCLSAAHEQYF.